This TCR beta chain derives from a study of shared clonotypes between healthy human individuals. Study conclusions and caveats: The sole specimen, blood, was sampled, and tissue repertoires likely differ.

The CDR3 length is 14 residues. V lost 0 bases and J 7 bases, leaving 13 bases between the germline ends. Germline V CDR1 and CDR2: LGHNA, YNFKEQ. This clone occurred once. Its antigen remains unidentified. Genomic DNA of each subset was evenly split across several immunoSEQ plates. Clones were sequenced by immunoSEQ multiplex PCR, and TCRdb holds only the in-frame ones, with some missing. The sample includes 550,000 to 800,000 clones, approximately 79% of them seen just once. Adults of Caucasian background living in Nashville, Tennessee made up all donors. The chain employs TRBV4-2 and TRBJ2-7, with TRBD2 as a possible D gene (6 bases). The sequenced sample was memory CD4+ T cells sorted from blood. Subset indicated: CD45RA-negative fraction. This TCR was sampled from a woman aged 30 to 39 in good health. CDR3 in DNA: TGTGCCAGCAGCCAAGAAGGGCTAGCGACTGAGCAGTACTTC. Protein product: CASSQEGLATEQYF.